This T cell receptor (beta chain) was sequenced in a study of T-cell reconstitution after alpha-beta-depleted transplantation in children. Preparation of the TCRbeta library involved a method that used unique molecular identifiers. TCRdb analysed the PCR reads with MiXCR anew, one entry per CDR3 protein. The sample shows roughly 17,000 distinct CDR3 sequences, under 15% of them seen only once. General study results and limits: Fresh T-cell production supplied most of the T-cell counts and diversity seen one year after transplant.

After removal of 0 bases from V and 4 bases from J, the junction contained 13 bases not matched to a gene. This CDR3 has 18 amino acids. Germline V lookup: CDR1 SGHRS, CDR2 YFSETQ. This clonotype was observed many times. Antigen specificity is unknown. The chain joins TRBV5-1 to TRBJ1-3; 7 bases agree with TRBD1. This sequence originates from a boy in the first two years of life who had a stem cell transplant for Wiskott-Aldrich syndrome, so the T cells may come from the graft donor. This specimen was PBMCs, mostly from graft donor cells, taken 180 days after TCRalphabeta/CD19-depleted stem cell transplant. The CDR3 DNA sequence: TGCGCCAGCAGCTTGGTTTCGGGACAGAGGACGTCCGGAAACACCATATATTTT. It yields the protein CASSLVSGQRTSGNTIYF.